Sequencing of this T cell receptor beta chain was carried out in a study of T cells in Graves' hyperthyroidism and ophthalmopathy. CDR3 length: 14 amino acids. Germline lookup yields CDR1 SGHTA and CDR2 FQGNSA. The V and J ends lost 5 bases and 9 bases respectively, with 20 bases between them. The investigators amplified TCR beta CDR3 regions from RNA transcripts. Researchers ran a first-round RT-PCR on the TCR CDR3 using the HTBI primer set. TCRdb reanalysed the multiplex PCR reads using MiXCR and keeps one entry per CDR3 protein. The sample includes roughly 840,000 distinct CDR3 sequences, 38% seen only once; the top ten take approximately 10%. This clonotype is a singleton in its sample.

The sequence came from a man aged 18 to 29 with Graves' hyperthyroidism. The V call is TRBV7-2, the J call TRBJ2-7, with TRBD2 as a possible D gene (7 bases). Input material: blood. The DNA of the CDR3 is TGTGCCAGCAGCCGGACAGCGGGGAAAGCGGTGCAGTACTTC. It is translated as CASSRTAGKAVQYF.